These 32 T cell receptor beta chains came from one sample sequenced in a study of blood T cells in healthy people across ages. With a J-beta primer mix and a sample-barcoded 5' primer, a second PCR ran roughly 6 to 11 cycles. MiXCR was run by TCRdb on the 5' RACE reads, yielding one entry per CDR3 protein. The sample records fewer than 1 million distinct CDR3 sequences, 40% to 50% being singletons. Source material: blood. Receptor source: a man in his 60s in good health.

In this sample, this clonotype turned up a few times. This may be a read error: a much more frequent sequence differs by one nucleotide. The CDR3 nucleotides are TGTGCCAGCAGTTTAGAAAGGGGACTAGGAAGCCAAGAGACCCAGTTCTTC. It is translated as CASSLERGLGSQETQFF. This chain connects TRBV12-3 or TRBV12-4 to TRBJ2-1; 8 bases are shared with TRBD2. J lost 13 bases, V lost 1 base, and 18 bases had no gene match. The CDR3 length is 17 residues.

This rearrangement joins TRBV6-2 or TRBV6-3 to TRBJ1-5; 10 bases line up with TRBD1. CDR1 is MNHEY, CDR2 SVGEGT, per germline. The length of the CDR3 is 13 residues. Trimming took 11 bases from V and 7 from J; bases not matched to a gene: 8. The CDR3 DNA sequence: TGTGCCTGCTGCGGGACAGGGGTACAGCCCCAGCATTTT. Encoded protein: CACCGTGVQPQHF.

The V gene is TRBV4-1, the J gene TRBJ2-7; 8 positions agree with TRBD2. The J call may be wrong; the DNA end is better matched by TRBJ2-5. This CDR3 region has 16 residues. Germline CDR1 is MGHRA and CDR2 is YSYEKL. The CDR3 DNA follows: TGCGCCAGCAGCCAAGACCCGGGGGGGCGGTCAGAGACCCAGTACTTC. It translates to CASSQDPGGRSETQYF.

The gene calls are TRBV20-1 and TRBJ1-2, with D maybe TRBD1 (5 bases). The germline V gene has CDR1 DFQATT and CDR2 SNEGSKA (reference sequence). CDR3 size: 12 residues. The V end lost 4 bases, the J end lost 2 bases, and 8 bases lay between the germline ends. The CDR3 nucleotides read TGCAGTGCTATGACAGAAAACTATGGCTACACCTTC. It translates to CSAMTENYGYTF.

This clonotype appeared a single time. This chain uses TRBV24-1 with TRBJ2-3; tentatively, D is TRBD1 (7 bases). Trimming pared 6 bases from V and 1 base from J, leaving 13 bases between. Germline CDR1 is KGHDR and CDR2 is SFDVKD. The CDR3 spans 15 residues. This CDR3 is CATSFGRGGTDTQYF. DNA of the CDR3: TGTGCCACCAGTTTCGGCAGGGGGGGCACAGATACGCAGTATTTT.

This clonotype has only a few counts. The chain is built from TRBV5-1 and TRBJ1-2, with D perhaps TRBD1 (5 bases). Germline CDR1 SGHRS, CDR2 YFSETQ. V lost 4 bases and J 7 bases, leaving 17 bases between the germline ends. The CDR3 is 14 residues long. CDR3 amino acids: CASSATGGLGGYTF. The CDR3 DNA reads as TGCGCCAGCAGCGCCACGGGGGGATTGGGTGGCTACACCTTC.

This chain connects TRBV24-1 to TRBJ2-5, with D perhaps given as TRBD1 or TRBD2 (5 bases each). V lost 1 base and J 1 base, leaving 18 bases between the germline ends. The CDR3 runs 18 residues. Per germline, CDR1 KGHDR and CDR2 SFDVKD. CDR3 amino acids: CATSDFPQAGGPQETQYF. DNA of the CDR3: TGTGCCACCAGTGATTTCCCACAGGCAGGCGGGCCCCAAGAGACCCAGTACTTC.

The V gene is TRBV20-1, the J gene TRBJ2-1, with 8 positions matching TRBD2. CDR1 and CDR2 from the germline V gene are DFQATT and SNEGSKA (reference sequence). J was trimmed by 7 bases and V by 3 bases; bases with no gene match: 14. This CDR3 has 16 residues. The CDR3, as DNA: TGCAGTGCTAGTTACTTCACCGGGACTAGTTTGAATGAGCAGTTCTTC. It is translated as CSASYFTGTSLNEQFF.

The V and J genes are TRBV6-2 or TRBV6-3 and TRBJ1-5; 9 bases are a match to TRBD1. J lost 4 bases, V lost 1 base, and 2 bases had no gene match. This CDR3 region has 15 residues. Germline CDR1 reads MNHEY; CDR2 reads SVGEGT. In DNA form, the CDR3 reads TGTGCCAGCAGTTACTTACAGGGGGCGAATCAGCCCCAGCATTTT. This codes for CASSYLQGANQPQHF.

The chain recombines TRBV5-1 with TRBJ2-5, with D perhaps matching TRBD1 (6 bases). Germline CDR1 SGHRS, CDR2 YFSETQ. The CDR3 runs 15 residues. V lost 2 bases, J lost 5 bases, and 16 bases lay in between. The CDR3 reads CASSFLGAEGETQYF. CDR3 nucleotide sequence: TGCGCCAGCAGCTTCCTGGGGGCTGAGGGGGAGACCCAGTACTTC. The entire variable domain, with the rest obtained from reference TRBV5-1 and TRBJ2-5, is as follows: KAGVTQTPRYLIKTRGQQVTLSCSPISGHRSVSWYQQTPGQGLQFLFEYFSETQRNKGNFPGRFSGRQFSNSRSEMNVSTLELGDSALYLCASSFLGAEGETQYFGPGTRLLVL.

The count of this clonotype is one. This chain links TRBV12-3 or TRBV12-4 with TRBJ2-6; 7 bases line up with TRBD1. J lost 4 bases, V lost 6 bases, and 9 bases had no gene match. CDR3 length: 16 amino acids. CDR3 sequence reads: CASSFHRGSGANVLTF. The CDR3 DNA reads TGTGCCAGCAGCTTCCACAGGGGTTCCGGGGCCAACGTCCTGACTTTC.

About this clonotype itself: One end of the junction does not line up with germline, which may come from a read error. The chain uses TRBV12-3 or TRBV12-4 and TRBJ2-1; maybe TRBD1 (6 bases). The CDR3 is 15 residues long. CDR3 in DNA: TGTGCCGGCAGTTTAAGTCAGGGGCGTCACTACGAGCAGTTCTTC. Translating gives CAGSLSQGRHYEQFF.

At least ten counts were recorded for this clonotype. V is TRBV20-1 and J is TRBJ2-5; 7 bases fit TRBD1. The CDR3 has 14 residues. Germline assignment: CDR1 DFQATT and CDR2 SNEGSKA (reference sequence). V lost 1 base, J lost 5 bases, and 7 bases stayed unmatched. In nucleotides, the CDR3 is TGCAGTGCTAGAGCCCCCAGGGGGATGGAGACCCAGTACTTC. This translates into CSARAPRGMETQYF.

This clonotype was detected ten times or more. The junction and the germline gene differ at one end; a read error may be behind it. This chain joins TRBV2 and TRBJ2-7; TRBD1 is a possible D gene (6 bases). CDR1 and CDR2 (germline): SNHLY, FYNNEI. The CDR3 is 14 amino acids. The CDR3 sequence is CASSEGTGTYEQYF. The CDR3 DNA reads TGTGCCAGCAGCGAAGGAACAGGGACCTACGAGCAGTACTTC.

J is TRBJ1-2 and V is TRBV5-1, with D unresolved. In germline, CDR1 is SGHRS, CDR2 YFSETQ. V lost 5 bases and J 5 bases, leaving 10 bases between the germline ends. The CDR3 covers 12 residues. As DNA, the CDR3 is TGCGCCAGCAGATCAGACGGTTATGGCTACACCTTC. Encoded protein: CASRSDGYGYTF.

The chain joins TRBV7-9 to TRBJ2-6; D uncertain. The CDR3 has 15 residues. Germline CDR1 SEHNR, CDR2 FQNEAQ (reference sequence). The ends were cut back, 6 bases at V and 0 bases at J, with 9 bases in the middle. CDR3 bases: TGTGCCAGCAGTTCGGACGGCTCTGGGGCCAACGTCCTGACTTTC. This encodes CASSSDGSGANVLTF.

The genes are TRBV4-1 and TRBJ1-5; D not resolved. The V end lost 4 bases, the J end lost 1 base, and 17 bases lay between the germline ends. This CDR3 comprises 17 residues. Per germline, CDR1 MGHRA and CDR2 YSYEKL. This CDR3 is CASSPGGPGRSNQPQHF. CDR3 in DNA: TGCGCCAGCAGCCCCGGCGGACCTGGGCGCAGCAATCAGCCCCAGCATTTT.

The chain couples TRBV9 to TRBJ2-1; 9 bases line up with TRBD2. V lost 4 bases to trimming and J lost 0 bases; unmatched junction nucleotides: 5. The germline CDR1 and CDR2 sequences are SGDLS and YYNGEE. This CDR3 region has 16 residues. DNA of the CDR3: TGTGCCAGCAGCCTAGAGCGGGGGGTCTCCTACAATGAGCAGTTCTTC. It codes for CASSLERGVSYNEQFF.

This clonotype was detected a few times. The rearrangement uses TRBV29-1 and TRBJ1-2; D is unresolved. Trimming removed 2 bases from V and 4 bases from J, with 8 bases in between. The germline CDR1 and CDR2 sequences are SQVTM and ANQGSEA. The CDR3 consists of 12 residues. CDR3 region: CSVEIGSYGYTF. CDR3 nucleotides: TGCAGCGTTGAAATCGGGAGCTATGGCTACACCTTC.

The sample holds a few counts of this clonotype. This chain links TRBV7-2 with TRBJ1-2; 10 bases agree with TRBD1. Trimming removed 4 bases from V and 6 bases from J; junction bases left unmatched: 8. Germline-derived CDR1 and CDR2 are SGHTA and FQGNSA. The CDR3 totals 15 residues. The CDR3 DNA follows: TGTGCCAGCAGCTCAAGACCCGGGACAGGGGATGGCTACACCTTC. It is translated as CASSSRPGTGDGYTF.

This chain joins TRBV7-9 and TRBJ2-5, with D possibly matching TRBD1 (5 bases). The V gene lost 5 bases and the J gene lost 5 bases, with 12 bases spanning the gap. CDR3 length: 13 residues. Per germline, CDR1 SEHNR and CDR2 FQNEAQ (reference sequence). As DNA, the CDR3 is TGTGCCAGCAGCCTCGGACACTGGGAGACCCAGTACTTC. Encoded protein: CASSLGHWETQYF.

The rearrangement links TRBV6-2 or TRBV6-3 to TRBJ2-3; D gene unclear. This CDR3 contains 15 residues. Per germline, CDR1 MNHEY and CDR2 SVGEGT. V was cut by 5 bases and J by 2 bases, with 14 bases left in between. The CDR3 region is CASSGHASNTDTQYF. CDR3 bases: TGTGCCAGCAGTGGCCACGCGTCTAACACAGATACGCAGTATTTT.

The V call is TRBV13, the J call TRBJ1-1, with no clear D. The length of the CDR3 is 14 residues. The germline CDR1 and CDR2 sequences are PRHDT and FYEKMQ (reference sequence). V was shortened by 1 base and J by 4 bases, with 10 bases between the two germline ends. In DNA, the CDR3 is TGTGCCAGCAGCTTAGAGGGTATGGGCACTGAAGCTTTCTTT. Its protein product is CASSLEGMGTEAFF. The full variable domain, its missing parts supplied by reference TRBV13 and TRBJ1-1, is AAGVIQSPRHLIKEKRETATLKCYPIPRHDTVYWYQQGPGQDPQFLISFYEKMQSDKGSIPDRFSAQQFSDYHSELNMSSLELGDSALYFCASSLEGMGTEAFFGQGTRLTVV.

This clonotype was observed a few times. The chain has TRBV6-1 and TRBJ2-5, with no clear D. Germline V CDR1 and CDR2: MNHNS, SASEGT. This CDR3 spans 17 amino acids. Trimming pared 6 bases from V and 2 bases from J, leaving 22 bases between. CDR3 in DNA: TGTGCCAGCAGCCAGAGGTCGTCCGGACGGCAACAAGAGACCCAGTACTTC. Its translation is CASSQRSSGRQQETQYF.

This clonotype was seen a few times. In DNA form, the CDR3 reads TGTGCCAGCAGCTTAGAGACAGGAGGAGGCTATGGCTACACCTTC. This gives the protein CASSLETGGGYGYTF. V gene TRBV7-9 combines with J gene TRBJ1-2, with D possibly being TRBD1 (6 bases). With 1 base removed from V and 4 bases from J, the gap between germline ends came to 13 bases. Germline assignment: CDR1 SEHNR and CDR2 FQNEAQ (reference sequence). The CDR3 has 15 amino acids.

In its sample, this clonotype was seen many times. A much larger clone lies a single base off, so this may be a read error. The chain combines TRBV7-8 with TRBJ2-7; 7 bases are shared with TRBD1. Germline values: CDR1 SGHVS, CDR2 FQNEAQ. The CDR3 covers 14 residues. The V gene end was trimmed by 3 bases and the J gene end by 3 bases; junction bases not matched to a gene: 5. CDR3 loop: CASSFDTGVYEQYF. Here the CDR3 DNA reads TGTGCCAGCAGCTTCGATACAGGGGTCTACGAGCAGTACTTC. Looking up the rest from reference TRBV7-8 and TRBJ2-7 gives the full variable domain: GAGVSQSPRYKVAKRGQDVALRCDPISGHVSLFWYQQALGQGPEFLTYFQNEAQLDKSGLPSDRFFAERPEGSVSTLKIQRTQQEDSAVYLCASSFDTGVYEQYFGPGTRLTVT.

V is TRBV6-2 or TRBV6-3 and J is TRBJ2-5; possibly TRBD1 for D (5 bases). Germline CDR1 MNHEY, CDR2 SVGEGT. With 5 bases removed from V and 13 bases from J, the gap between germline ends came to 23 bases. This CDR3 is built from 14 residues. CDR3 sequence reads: CASSPTESPGKAYF. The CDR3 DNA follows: TGTGCCAGCAGTCCCACCGAGTCCCCAGGGAAGGCGTACTTC.

Here the CDR3 reads CASSYSSNRADEQYF. CDR3 in DNA: TGTGCCAGCAGTTACTCGAGTAACAGGGCGGACGAGCAGTACTTC. V and J are TRBV6-5 and TRBJ2-7; D is perhaps TRBD1 (6 bases). Trimming stripped 0 bases from V and 5 bases from J, with 14 bases between. This CDR3 contains 15 residues. Germline values: CDR1 MNHEY, CDR2 SVGAGI.

CDR3 DNA sequence: TGTGCCAGCAGTTACTCTGTCCGATGGGACAGAAACACCGGGGAGCTGTTTTTT. Translated, it gives CASSYSVRWDRNTGELFF. J is TRBJ2-2 and V is TRBV6-2 or TRBV6-3; 7 bases map to TRBD1. Germline V gene data show CDR1 as MNHEY and CDR2 as SVGEGT. J was trimmed by 2 bases and V by 0 bases; bases with no gene match: 9. This CDR3 comprises 18 residues.

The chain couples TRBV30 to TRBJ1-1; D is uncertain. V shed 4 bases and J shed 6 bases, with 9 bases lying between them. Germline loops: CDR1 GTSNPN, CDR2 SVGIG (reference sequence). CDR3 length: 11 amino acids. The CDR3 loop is CAWNYGAEAFF. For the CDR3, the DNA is TGTGCCTGGAATTATGGGGCTGAAGCTTTCTTT.

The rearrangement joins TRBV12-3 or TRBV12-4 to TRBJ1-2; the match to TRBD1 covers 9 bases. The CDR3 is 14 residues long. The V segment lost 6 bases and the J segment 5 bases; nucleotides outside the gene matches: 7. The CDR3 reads CASRTTGTGYGYTF. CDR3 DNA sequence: TGTGCCAGCAGGACAACCGGGACAGGGTATGGCTACACCTTC.

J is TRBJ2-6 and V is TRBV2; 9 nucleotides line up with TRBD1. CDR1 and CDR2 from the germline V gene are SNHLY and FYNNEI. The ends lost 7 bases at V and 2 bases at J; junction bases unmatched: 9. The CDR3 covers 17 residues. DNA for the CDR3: TGTGCCAGCAAGACGGGACAGGGTCTGGCTGGGGCCAACGTCCTGACTTTC. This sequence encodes CASKTGQGLAGANVLTF.